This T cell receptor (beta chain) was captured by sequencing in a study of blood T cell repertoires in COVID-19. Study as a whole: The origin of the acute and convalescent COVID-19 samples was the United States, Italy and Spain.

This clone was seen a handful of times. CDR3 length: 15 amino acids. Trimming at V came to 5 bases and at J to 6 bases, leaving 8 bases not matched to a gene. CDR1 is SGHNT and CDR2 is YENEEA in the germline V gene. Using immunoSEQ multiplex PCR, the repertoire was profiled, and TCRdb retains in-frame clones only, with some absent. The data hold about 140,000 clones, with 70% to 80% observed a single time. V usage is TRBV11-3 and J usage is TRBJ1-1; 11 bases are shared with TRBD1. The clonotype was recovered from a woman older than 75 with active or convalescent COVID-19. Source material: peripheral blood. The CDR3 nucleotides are TGTGCCAGCAGCCCTACCGGGACAGGGGGATCTGAAGCTTTCTTT. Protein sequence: CASSPTGTGGSEAFF.